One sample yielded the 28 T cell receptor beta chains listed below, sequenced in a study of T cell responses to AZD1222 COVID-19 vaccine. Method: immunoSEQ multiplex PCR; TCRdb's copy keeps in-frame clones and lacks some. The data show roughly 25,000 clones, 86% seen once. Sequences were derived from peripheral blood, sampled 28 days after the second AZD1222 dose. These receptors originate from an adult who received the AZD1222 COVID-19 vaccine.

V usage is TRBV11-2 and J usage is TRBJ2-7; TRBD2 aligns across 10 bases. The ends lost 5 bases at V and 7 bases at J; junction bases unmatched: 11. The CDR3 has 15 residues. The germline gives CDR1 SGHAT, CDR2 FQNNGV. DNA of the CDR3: TGTGCCAGCAGCGCCCTAGCGGGAGCAGTGGGAGAGCAGTACTTC. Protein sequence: CASSALAGAVGEQYF. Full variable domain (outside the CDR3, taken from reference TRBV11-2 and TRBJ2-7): EAGVAQSPRYKIIEKRQSVAFWCNPISGHATLYWYQQILGQGPKLLIQFQNNGVVDDSQLPKDRFSAERLKGVDSTLKIQPAKLEDSAVYLCASSALAGAVGEQYFGPGTRLTVT.

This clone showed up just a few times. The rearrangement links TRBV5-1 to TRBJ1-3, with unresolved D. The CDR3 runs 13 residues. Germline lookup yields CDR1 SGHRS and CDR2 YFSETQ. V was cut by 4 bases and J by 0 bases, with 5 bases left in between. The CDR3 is CASSEASGNTIYF. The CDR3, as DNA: TGCGCCAGCAGCGAAGCCTCTGGAAACACCATATATTTT.

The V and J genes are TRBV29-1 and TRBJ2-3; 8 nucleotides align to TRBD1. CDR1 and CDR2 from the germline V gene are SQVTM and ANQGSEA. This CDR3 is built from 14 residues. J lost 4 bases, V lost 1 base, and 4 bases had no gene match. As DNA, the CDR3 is TGCAGCGTTGAAGGAGACAGGGGTTCAGATACGCAGTATTTT. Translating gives CSVEGDRGSDTQYF.

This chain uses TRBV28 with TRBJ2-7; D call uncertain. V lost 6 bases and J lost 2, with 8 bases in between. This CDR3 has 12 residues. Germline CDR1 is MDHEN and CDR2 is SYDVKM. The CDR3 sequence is CASSPMPYEQYF. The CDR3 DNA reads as TGTGCCAGCAGCCCTATGCCCTACGAGCAGTACTTC. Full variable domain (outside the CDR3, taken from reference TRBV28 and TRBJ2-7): DVKVTQSSRYLVKRTGEKVFLECVQDMDHENMFWYRQDPGLGLRLIYFSYDVKMKEKGDIPEGYSVSREKKERFSLILESASTNQTSMYLCASSPMPYEQYFGPGTRLTVT.

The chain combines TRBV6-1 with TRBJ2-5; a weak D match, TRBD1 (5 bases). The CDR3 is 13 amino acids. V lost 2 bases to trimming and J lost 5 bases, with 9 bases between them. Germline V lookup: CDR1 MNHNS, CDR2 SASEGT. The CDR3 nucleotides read TGTGCCAGCAGTGAACCCAGGGATGAGACCCAGTACTTC. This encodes CASSEPRDETQYF.

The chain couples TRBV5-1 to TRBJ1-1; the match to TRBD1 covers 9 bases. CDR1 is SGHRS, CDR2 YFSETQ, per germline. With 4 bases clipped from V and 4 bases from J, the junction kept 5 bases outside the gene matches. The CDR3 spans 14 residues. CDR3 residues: CASSTDRGGTEAFF. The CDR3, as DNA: TGCGCCAGCAGCACGGACAGGGGCGGCACTGAAGCTTTCTTT.

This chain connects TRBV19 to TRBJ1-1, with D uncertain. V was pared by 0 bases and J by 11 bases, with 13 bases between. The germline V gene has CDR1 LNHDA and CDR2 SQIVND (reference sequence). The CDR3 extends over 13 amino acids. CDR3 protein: CASSIERAAGAFF. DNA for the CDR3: TGTGCCAGTAGTATAGAGAGGGCTGCGGGGGCTTTCTTT. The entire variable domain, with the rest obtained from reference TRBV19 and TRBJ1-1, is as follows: DGGITQSPKYLFRKEGQNVTLSCEQNLNHDAMYWYRQDPGQGLRLIYYSQIVNDFQKGDIAEGYSVSREKKESFPLTVTSAQKNPTAFYLCASSIERAAGAFFGQGTRLTVV.

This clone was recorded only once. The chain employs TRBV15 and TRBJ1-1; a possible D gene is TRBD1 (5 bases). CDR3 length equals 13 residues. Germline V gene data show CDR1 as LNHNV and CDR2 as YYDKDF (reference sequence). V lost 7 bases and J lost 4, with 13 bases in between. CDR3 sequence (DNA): TGTGCCACCAATTGGGGGGTGGGCACTGAAGCTTTCTTT. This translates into CATNWGVGTEAFF.

The CDR3 DNA reads TGTGCCACCAGTGCGGGACAGGGGGCTAATGAAAAACTGTTTTTT. The encoded protein is CATSAGQGANEKLFF. The rearrangement links TRBV24-1 to TRBJ1-4; TRBD1 matches at 11 bases. This CDR3 has 15 residues. Germline lookup yields CDR1 KGHDR and CDR2 SFDVKD. The trim removed 5 bases at V and 3 bases at J, leaving 1 base unmatched.

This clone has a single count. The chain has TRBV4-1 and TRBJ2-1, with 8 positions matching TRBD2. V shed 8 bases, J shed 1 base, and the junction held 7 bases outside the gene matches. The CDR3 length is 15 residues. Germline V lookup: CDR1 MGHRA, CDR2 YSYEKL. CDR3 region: CASVAGLQSYNEQFF. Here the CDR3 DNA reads TGCGCCAGCGTAGCGGGGCTTCAATCCTACAATGAGCAGTTCTTC.

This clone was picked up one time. Here the CDR3 reads CASSEGLADLYEQYF. Here the CDR3 DNA reads TGTGCCAGCAGTGAGGGACTAGCGGACCTCTACGAGCAGTACTTC. The genes are TRBV2 and TRBJ2-7, with TRBD2 matching over 11 bases. The CDR3 totals 15 residues. The germline CDR1 and CDR2 sequences are SNHLY and FYNNEI. Germline trimming cut 3 bases from V and 3 bases from J; bases unmatched to any gene: 4.

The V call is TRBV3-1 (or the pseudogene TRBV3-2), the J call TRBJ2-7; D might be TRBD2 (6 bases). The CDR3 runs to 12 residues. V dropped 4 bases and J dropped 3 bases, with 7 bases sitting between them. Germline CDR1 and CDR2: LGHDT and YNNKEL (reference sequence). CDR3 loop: CASSLADYEQYF. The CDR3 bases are TGTGCCAGCAGCCTAGCGGACTACGAGCAGTACTTC.

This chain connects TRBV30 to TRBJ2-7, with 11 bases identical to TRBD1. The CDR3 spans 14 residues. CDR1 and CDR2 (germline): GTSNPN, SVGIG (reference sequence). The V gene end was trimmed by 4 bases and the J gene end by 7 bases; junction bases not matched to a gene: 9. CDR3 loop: CAWTRDRGSWEQYF. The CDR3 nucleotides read TGTGCCTGGACCCGGGACAGGGGGTCGTGGGAGCAGTACTTC.

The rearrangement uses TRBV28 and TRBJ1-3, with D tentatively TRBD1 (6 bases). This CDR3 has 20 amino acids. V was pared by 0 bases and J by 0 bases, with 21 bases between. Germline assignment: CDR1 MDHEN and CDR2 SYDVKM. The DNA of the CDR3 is TGTGCCAGCAGTTTATGGATGCCTCGGCGGGGGGCTAGCTCTGGAAACACCATATATTTT. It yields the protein CASSLWMPRRGASSGNTIYF.

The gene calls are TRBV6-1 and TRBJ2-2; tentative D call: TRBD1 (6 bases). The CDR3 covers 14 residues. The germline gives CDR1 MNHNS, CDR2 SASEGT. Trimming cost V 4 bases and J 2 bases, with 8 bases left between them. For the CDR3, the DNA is TGTGCCAGCAGTGGGACAGCAAACACCGGGGAGCTGTTTTTT. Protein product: CASSGTANTGELFF.

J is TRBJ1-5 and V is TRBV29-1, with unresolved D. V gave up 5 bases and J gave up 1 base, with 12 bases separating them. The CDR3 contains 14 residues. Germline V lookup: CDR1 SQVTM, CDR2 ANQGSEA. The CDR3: CSVIGVGSNQPQHF. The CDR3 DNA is TGCAGCGTTATCGGGGTCGGAAGCAATCAGCCCCAGCATTTT.

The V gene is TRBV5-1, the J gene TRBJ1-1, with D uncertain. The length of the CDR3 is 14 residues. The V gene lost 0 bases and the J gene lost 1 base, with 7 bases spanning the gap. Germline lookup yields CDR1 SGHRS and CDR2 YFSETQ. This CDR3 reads CASSLAQSNTEAFF. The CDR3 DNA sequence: TGCGCCAGCAGCTTGGCACAGTCGAACACTGAAGCTTTCTTT.

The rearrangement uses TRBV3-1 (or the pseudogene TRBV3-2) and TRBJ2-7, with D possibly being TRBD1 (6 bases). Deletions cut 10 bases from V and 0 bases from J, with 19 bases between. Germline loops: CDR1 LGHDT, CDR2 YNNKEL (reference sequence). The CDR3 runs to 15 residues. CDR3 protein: CATAPTGRDSYEQYF. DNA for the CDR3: TGTGCCACCGCACCCACAGGGAGAGACTCCTACGAGCAGTACTTC.

CDR3 amino acids: CASSQGQNTEAFF. The CDR3 DNA is TGTGCCAGCTCACAGGGACAGAACACTGAAGCTTTCTTT. V is TRBV18 and J is TRBJ1-1; D perhaps matches TRBD1 (6 bases). CDR1 is KGHSH, CDR2 LQKENI, per germline. The CDR3 covers 13 residues. Trimming left V 4 bases short and J 1 base short, with 7 bases between. The full variable domain, its missing parts supplied by reference TRBV18 and TRBJ1-1, is NAGVMQNPRHLVRRRGQEARLRCSPMKGHSHVYWYRQLPEEGLKFMVYLQKENIIDESGMPKERFSAEFPKEGPSILRIQQVVRGDSAAYFCASSQGQNTEAFFGQGTRLTVV.

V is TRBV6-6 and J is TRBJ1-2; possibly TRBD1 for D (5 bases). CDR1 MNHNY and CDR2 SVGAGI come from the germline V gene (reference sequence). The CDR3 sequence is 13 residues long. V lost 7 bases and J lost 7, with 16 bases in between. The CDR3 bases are TGTGCCAGCACCTTGGAAAGGCAGGGTGGCTACACCTTC. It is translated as CASTLERQGGYTF.

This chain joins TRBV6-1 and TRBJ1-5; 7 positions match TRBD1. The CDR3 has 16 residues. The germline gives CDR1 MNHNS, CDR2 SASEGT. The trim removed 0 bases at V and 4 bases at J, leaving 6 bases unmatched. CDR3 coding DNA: TGTGCCAGCAGTGAAGCCTCGACAGGGCAAAATCAGCCCCAGCATTTT. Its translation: CASSEASTGQNQPQHF.

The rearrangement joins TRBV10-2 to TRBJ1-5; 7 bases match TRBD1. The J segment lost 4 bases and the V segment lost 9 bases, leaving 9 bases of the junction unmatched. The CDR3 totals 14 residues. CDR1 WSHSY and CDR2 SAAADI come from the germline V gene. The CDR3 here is CASNEQGSNQPQHF. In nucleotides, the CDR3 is TGCGCCAGTAACGAACAGGGGTCGAATCAGCCCCAGCATTTT.

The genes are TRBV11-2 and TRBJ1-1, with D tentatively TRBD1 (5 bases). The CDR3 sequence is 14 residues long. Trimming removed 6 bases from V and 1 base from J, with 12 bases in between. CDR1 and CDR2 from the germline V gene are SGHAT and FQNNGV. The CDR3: CASRPQGTNTEAFF. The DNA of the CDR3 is TGTGCCAGCAGACCCCAGGGCACGAACACTGAAGCTTTCTTT.

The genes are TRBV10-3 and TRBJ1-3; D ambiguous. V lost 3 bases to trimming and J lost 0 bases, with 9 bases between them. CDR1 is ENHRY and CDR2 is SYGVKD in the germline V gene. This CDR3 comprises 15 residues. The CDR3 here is CAISEEHPSGNTIYF. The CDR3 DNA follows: TGTGCCATCAGTGAAGAACACCCCTCTGGAAACACCATATATTTT.

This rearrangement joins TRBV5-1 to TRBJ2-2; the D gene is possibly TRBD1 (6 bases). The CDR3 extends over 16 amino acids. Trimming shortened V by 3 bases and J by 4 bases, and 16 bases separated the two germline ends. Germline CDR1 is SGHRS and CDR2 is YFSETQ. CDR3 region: CASSSWGLQGTGELFF. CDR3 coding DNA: TGCGCCAGCAGCTCCTGGGGTCTACAGGGCACCGGGGAGCTGTTTTTT.

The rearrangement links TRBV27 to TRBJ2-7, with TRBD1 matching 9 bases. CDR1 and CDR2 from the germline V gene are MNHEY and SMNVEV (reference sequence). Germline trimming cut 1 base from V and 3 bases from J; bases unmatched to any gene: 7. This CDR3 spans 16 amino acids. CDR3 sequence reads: CASSLFTRGQGYEQYF. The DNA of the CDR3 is TGTGCCAGCAGTTTATTTACAAGGGGACAGGGCTACGAGCAGTACTTC.

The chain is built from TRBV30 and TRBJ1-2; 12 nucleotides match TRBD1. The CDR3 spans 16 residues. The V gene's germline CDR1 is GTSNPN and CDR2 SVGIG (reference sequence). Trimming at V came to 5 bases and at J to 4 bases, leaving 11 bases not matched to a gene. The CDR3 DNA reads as TGTGCCTGGCACACCTCCGGGACAGGGGGCGTCTATGGCTACACCTTC. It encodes CAWHTSGTGGVYGYTF.

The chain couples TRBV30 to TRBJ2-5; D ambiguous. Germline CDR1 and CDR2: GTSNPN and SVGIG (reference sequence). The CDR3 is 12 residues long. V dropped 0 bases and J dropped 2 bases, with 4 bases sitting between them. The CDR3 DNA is TGTGCCTGGAGTGTAGAACAAGAGACCCAGTACTTC. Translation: CAWSVEQETQYF.